The 19 T cell receptor beta chains below come from one sample, sequenced in a study of T cells in Graves' hyperthyroidism and ophthalmopathy. Amplified regions were TCR beta CDR3 sequences from RNA transcripts. The primer set for the first-round RT-PCR of the TCR CDR3 was HTBI. Each CDR3 protein gets one entry after TCRdb re-called the multiplex PCR reads with MiXCR. The sample comprises 400,000 to 550,000 distinct CDR3 sequences, 24% of which are singletons, and about 11% rests with the top ten. Sample: blood. The receptor source for this set is a woman aged 25 to 45 with Graves' ophthalmopathy.

In its sample, this clonotype was seen a few times. The genes are TRBV5-1 and TRBJ2-3; weak D call: TRBD1 (6 bases). The length of the CDR3 is 17 residues. V lost 1 base and J lost 4, with 19 bases in between. The germline gives CDR1 SGHRS, CDR2 YFSETQ. The CDR3 here is CASSLFGGFEGADTQYF. In DNA form, the CDR3 reads TGCGCCAGCAGCTTGTTTGGGGGCTTTGAGGGTGCAGATACGCAGTATTTT. The full variable domain, its missing parts supplied by reference TRBV5-1 and TRBJ2-3, is KAGVTQTPRYLIKTRGQQVTLSCSPISGHRSVSWYQQTPGQGLQFLFEYFSETQRNKGNFPGRFSGRQFSNSRSEMNVSTLELGDSALYLCASSLFGGFEGADTQYFGPGTRLTVL.

Ten or more counts support this clonotype. The V call is TRBV7-9, the J call TRBJ2-5, with D perhaps given as TRBD1 or TRBD2 (5 bases each). The CDR3 covers 14 residues. Germline V CDR1 and CDR2: SEHNR, FQNEAQ (reference sequence). V was cut by 4 bases and J by 4 bases, with 13 bases left in between. CDR3 DNA: TGTGCCAGCAGCTCGGTCGGGACCGGAGAGACCCAGTACTTC. The encoded protein is CASSSVGTGETQYF.

This chain uses TRBV14 with TRBJ2-7; 9 positions match TRBD1. V shed 2 bases and J 4 bases; nucleotides not matched to a gene: 6. Germline CDR1 is SGHDN and CDR2 is FVKESK. This CDR3 region has 15 residues. DNA of the CDR3: TGTGCCAGCAGCCAAAACCGGGACAGGGCGTACGAGCAGTACTTC. Amino acids: CASSQNRDRAYEQYF.

V usage is TRBV28 and J usage is TRBJ2-7; D perhaps matches TRBD1 (6 bases). V lost 4 bases to trimming and J lost 0 bases, with 19 bases between them. Per germline, CDR1 MDHEN and CDR2 SYDVKM. CDR3 length: 17 amino acids. CDR3 in DNA: TGTGCCAGCAGTTGGAGAGGGGGTGGCAGGAGCTCCTACGAGCAGTACTTC. Its translation is CASSWRGGGRSSYEQYF.

The V gene is TRBV11-1, the J gene TRBJ2-2; maybe TRBD1 (6 bases). CDR3 length: 17 amino acids. CDR1 and CDR2 (germline): SGHAT, FQDESV (reference sequence). Trimming left V 5 bases short and J 1 base short, with 17 bases between. The CDR3: CASSPRTGTVNTGELFF. The CDR3 DNA reads TGTGCCAGCAGCCCGAGAACAGGGACCGTGAACACCGGGGAGCTGTTTTTT.

This clonotype was observed a few times. The V and J genes are TRBV12-3 or TRBV12-4 and TRBJ1-3, with a weak D call TRBD1 (6 bases). Trimming took 11 bases from V and 0 from J, leaving 14 bases between them. The CDR3 contains 14 residues. The CDR3 loop reads CASCLGGSGNTIYF. The CDR3 DNA reads as TGTGCCTCCTGCTTAGGGGGCTCTGGAAACACCATATATTTT.

This clonotype was seen ten or more times. The CDR3, as DNA: TGTGCCAGCAGCGCATTGGACAGGCACCACTCCTACGAGCAGTACTTC. Its translation: CASSALDRHHSYEQYF. The chain carries TRBV11-2 and TRBJ2-7; TRBD1 agrees at 7 bases. V was clipped by 5 bases and J by 0 bases; unmatched bases: 10. CDR1 SGHAT and CDR2 FQNNGV come from the germline V gene. This CDR3 region has 16 residues.

This clonotype was counted many times. The chain is built from TRBV6-5 and TRBJ1-1; D remains unclear. The V end was cut by 0 bases, the J end by 7 bases, with 9 bases between. CDR3 length: 13 residues. Per the germline V gene, CDR1 is MNHEY and CDR2 is SVGAGI. CDR3 in amino acids: CASSYSGDHEAFF. The CDR3 DNA is TGTGCCAGCAGTTACTCTGGAGACCATGAAGCTTTCTTT.

This clonotype was counted many times. The V and J genes are TRBV2 and TRBJ2-7; D gene uncertain. CDR1 and CDR2 from the germline V gene are SNHLY and FYNNEI. CDR3 size: 10 residues. V dropped 4 bases and J dropped 7 bases, with 5 bases sitting between them. The CDR3 loop is CASSGEEQYF. The CDR3 region has the DNA TGTGCCAGCAGTGGAGAGGAGCAGTACTTC.

This rearrangement joins TRBV9 to TRBJ1-3; 7 bases are a match to TRBD1. The CDR3 has 15 residues. In germline, CDR1 is SGDLS, CDR2 YYNGEE. The junction had 2 bases not matched to a gene; V was cut back by 0 bases and J by 2 bases. The CDR3 nucleotides are TGTGCCAGCAGCGTAGACAGGGGCCCTGGAAACACCATATATTTT. It yields the protein CASSVDRGPGNTIYF.

This clonotype was seen at least ten times. This sequence joins TRBV7-9 and TRBJ1-2; D not resolved. Germline V gene data show CDR1 as SEHNR and CDR2 as FQNEAQ (reference sequence). V lost 4 bases and J 2 bases, leaving 8 bases between the germline ends. The CDR3 has 13 residues. CDR3 nucleotide sequence: TGTGCCAGCAGCTCCGGGCCAAACTATGGCTACACCTTC. This encodes CASSSGPNYGYTF.

The CDR3 sequence: CSVVSGQTHTGELFF. The CDR3 bases are TGCAGCGTTGTGTCCGGGCAGACCCACACCGGGGAGCTGTTTTTT. The chain is built from TRBV29-1 and TRBJ2-2; D remains ambiguous. Looked up from germline, CDR1 is SQVTM and CDR2 is ANQGSEA. V lost 4 bases and J 3 bases, leaving 15 bases between the germline ends. This CDR3 is 15 amino acids long.

Many counts were recorded for this clonotype. In DNA, the CDR3 is TGTGCCTGGGGATGGGACGGTGACACCGGGGAGCTGTTTTTT. This translates into CAWGWDGDTGELFF. This chain connects TRBV30 to TRBJ2-2; possibly TRBD1 or TRBD2 for D (5 bases each). Germline V gene sequence: CDR1 GTSNPN, CDR2 SVGIG (reference sequence). Deletions cut 5 bases from V and 3 bases from J, with 13 bases between. The CDR3 totals 14 residues.

This sequence joins TRBV7-3 and TRBJ2-7; 7 bases are shared with TRBD1. J was trimmed by 3 bases and V by 0 bases; bases with no gene match: 5. Per the germline V gene, CDR1 is SGHTA and CDR2 is FQGTGA. CDR3 length: 15 residues. The CDR3, as DNA: TGTGCCAGCAGCTTAACGAGGACAGGTTTCTACGAGCAGTACTTC. This gives the protein CASSLTRTGFYEQYF.

This clonotype was seen many times. The gene calls are TRBV2 and TRBJ1-1; a possible D gene is TRBD1 (5 bases). The length of the CDR3 is 15 residues. Trimming stripped 4 bases from V and 3 bases from J, with 15 bases between. From germline, CDR1 is SNHLY and CDR2 FYNNEI. CDR3 sequence reads: CASSGGRMRDTEAFF. The CDR3 DNA reads TGTGCCAGCAGTGGGGGACGGATGAGGGACACTGAAGCTTTCTTT.

In this sample, this clonotype turned up a few times. This chain uses TRBV19 with TRBJ2-5; D unresolved. Germline V CDR1 and CDR2: LNHDA, SQIVND (reference sequence). Deletions cut 3 bases from V and 0 bases from J, with 5 bases between. The CDR3 has 13 residues. The CDR3 reads CASSMWDQETQYF. CDR3 in DNA: TGTGCCAGTAGTATGTGGGACCAAGAGACCCAGTACTTC.

Written as DNA, the CDR3 is TGTGCCAGCAGTGAAATCGGGGGCTCCTTGGACGAGCAGTACTTC. Translated, it gives CASSEIGGSLDEQYF. The V and J genes are TRBV2 and TRBJ2-7; D assignment may be TRBD1 or TRBD2 (6 bases each). The V gene's germline CDR1 is SNHLY and CDR2 FYNNEI. The CDR3 runs 15 residues. V shed 2 bases and J shed 5 bases, with 16 bases lying between them.

This clonotype was recorded many times. The rearrangement uses TRBV6-2 or TRBV6-3 and TRBJ2-2; 11 positions match TRBD2. This CDR3 is built from 16 residues. Germline-derived CDR1 and CDR2 are MNHEY and SVGEGT. V lost 7 bases, J lost 5 bases, and 9 bases stayed unmatched. CDR3 DNA: TGTGCCAGCATCGAAAGAGGACTAGCGGGTACCGGGGAGCTGTTTTTT. It is translated as CASIERGLAGTGELFF.

The V and J genes are TRBV7-9 and TRBJ1-1; the D is unclear. Between the trimmed V and J ends, which lost 1 base and 3 bases, there was a span of 6 bases. The CDR3 contains 13 residues. Germline V gives CDR1 SEHNR, CDR2 FQNEAQ (reference sequence). The CDR3 region is CASSLDEYTEAFF. CDR3 in DNA: TGTGCCAGCAGCTTAGATGAGTACACTGAAGCTTTCTTT.